The T cell receptor (beta chain) under discussion was sequenced for a study of blood T cell repertoires in COVID-19. The method was immunoSEQ multiplex PCR; TCRdb's version includes in-frame clones alone and lacks a portion of them. The sample carries about 300,000 clones, roughly 91% recorded once. The J segment lost 4 bases and the V segment lost 4 bases, leaving 10 bases of the junction unmatched. Per germline, CDR1 ENHRY and CDR2 SYGVKD. The CDR3 has 17 amino acids. The genes are TRBV10-3 and TRBJ2-1; 10 positions match TRBD2. Sequenced sample: peripheral blood. This receptor was obtained from a woman younger than 45 with COVID-19, enrolled during active disease. The CDR3 DNA sequence: TGTGCCATCAGTGCGACTAGCGGGCAAAGACGATACAATGAGCAGTTCTTC. As protein: CAISATSGQRRYNEQFF.